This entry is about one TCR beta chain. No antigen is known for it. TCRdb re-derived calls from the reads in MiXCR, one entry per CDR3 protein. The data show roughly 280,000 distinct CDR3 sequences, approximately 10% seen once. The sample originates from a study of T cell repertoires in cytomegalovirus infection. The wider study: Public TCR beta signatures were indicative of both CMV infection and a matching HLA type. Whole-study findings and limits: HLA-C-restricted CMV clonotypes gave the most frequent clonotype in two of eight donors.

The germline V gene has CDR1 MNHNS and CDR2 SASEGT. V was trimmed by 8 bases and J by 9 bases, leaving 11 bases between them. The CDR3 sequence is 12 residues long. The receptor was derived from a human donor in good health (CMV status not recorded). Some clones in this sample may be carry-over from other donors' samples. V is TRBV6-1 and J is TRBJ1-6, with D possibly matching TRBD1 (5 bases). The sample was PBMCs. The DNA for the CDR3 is TGTGCCAGCGGCCACGGGGGTTCACCCCTCCACTTT. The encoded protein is CASGHGGSPLHF.